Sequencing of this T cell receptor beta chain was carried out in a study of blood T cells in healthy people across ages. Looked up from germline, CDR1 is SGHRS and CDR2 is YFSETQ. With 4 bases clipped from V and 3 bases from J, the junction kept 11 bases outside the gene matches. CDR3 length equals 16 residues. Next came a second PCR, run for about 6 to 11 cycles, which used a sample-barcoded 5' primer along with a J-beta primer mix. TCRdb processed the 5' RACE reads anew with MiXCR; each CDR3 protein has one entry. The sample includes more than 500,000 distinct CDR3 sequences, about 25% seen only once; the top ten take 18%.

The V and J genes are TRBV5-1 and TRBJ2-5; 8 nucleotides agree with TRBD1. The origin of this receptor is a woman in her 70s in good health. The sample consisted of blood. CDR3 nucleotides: TGCGCCAGCAGCCCTGTTTCCGGGACAGGCAAAGAGACCCAGTACTTC. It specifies CASSPVSGTGKETQYF.